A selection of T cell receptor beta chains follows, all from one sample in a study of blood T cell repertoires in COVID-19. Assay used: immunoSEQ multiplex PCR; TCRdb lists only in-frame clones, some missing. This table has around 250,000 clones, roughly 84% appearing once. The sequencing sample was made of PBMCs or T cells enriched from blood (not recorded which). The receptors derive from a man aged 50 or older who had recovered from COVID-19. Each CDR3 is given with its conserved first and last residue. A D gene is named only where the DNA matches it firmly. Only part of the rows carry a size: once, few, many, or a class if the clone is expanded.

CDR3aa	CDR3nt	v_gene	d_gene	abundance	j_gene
CASSLGLPGGEQYF	TGTGCCAGCAGTTTAGGACTGCCAGGGGGGGAGCAGTACTTC	TRBV27	-	-	TRBJ2-7
CASHPGGTGKETQYF	TGTGCCAGTCACCCCGGCGGGACAGGGAAAGAGACCCAGTACTTC	TRBV28	TRBD1	-	TRBJ2-5
CARTGDGETQYF	TGTGCGCGGACAGGGGATGGCGAGACCCAGTACTTC	TRBV28	TRBD1	once	TRBJ2-5
CASSQGDRLGNEQFF	TGCGCCAGCAGCCAAGGGGACAGGTTGGGAAATGAGCAGTTCTTC	TRBV4-3	TRBD1	-	TRBJ2-1
CASSPRVALLGGNGELFF	TGTGCCAGCAGCCCTAGGGTCGCATTACTAGGAGGGAACGGGGAGCTGTTTTTT	TRBV7-2	-	-	TRBJ2-2
CASSYRDRGLSGELFF	TGTGCCAGCAGCTACCGGGACAGGGGGCTCTCTGGGGAGCTGTTTTTT	TRBV7-8	TRBD1	-	TRBJ2-2
CASSWGREAFF	TGTGCCAGCAGCTGGGGGCGGGAAGCTTTCTTT	TRBV11-2	-	-	TRBJ1-1
CSVGHRGDTEAFF	TGCAGCGTTGGGCACAGGGGGGACACTGAAGCTTTCTTT	TRBV29-1	TRBD1	-	TRBJ1-1
CASSEEAGVNQPQHF	TGTGCCAGCAGTGAAGAGGCAGGGGTCAATCAGCCCCAGCATTTT	TRBV2	-	-	TRBJ1-5
CATSHLGNTIYF	TGTGCCACATCCCATTTGGGAAACACCATATATTTT	TRBV19	-	-	TRBJ1-3
CASSPTGNEKLFF	TGTGCCAGTAGTCCGACAGGGAATGAAAAACTGTTTTTT	TRBV19	TRBD1	once	TRBJ1-4
CATSRDGARGNGYTF	TGTGCCACCAGCAGAGATGGCGCCAGGGGGAATGGCTACACCTTC	TRBV15	TRBD1	-	TRBJ1-2
CASSTGQGFSSYEQYF	TGCGCCAGCAGCACGGGACAGGGGTTCTCATCCTACGAGCAGTACTTC	TRBV5-1	TRBD1	-	TRBJ2-7
CASSQDLRGAENGYTF	TGTGCCAGCAGCCAAGATTTGCGGGGGGCAGAGAATGGCTACACCTTC	TRBV4-2	-	once	TRBJ1-2
CASRGGLYNEQFF	TGTGCCAGTCGGGGGGGTCTCTACAATGAGCAGTTCTTC	TRBV6-5	TRBD2	-	TRBJ2-1
CASSIQGGSYEQYF	TGTGCCAGTAGTATACAGGGCGGATCCTACGAGCAGTACTTC	TRBV19	-	-	TRBJ2-7
CASSFRPVGGQGYTF	TGCGCCAGCAGCTTCCGCCCGGTGGGGGGGCAAGGCTACACCTTC	TRBV5-1	-	-	TRBJ1-2
CATSAREYGELFF	TGTGCCACCAGTGCTAGGGAGTACGGGGAGCTGTTTTTT	TRBV24-1	-	-	TRBJ2-2
CASSRKTGDYGYTF	TGCGCCAGCAGCCGAAAGACAGGGGACTATGGCTACACCTTC	TRBV4-1	TRBD1	-	TRBJ1-2
CASSPLGGGLNIQYF	TGTGCCAGCAGCCCCCTAGGCGGAGGGTTAAACATTCAGTACTTC	TRBV5-5	-	-	TRBJ2-4
CASSFGGGGGYTF	TGTGCCAGCAGCTTCGGGGGAGGGGGGGGCTACACCTTC	TRBV7-3	-	-	TRBJ1-2
CASSFDTSQNTEAFF	TGTGCCAGCAGTTTTGACACCTCGCAGAACACTGAAGCTTTCTTT	TRBV27	-	once	TRBJ1-1
CASSLGQGPNYGYTF	TGTGCCAGCAGCTTAGGACAGGGACCTAACTATGGCTACACCTTC	TRBV7-6	TRBD1	-	TRBJ1-2
CASSGGTPNEQFF	TGTGCCAGCAGTGGGGGGACTCCCAATGAGCAGTTCTTC	TRBV6-4	-	many	TRBJ2-1
CASSNGQGSLNGYTF	TGTGCCAGCAGTAACGGACAGGGGTCACTCAATGGCTACACCTTC	TRBV6-5	TRBD1	-	TRBJ1-2
CASSTSGGSYNEQFF	TGCGCCAGCAGCACCAGCGGGGGTTCCTACAATGAGCAGTTCTTC	TRBV5-1	TRBD2	-	TRBJ2-1
CASSQGPGQGQETQYF	TGTGCCAGCAGCCAAGGTCCGGGACAGGGCCAAGAGACCCAGTACTTC	TRBV3-1/TRBV3-2	TRBD1	-	TRBJ2-5
CASSIGRGAGELFF	TGTGCCAGTAGTATAGGCAGGGGGGCCGGGGAGCTGTTTTTT	TRBV19	-	-	TRBJ2-2
CASSLGGAYGYTF	TGTGCCAGCAGCTTGGGGGGCGCGTATGGCTACACCTTC	TRBV5-6	-	-	TRBJ1-2
CASSDIHRGSYEQYF	TGTGCCAGCAGCGATATTCACAGGGGATCCTACGAGCAGTACTTC	TRBV6-5	TRBD1	few	TRBJ2-7
CASSQDLRGLARETQYF	TGTGCCAGCAGCCAAGATCTGAGAGGACTAGCGAGGGAGACCCAGTACTTC	TRBV14	TRBD2	-	TRBJ2-5
CASSISGHPNTGELFF	TGTGCCAGTAGTATCTCTGGGCATCCAAACACCGGGGAGCTGTTTTTT	TRBV19	-	-	TRBJ2-2
CASSFLLSEQFF	TGTGCCAGCAGTTTCCTTTTGAGTGAGCAGTTCTTC	TRBV12-3/TRBV12-4	-	-	TRBJ2-1
CASSIGSRGQNQPQHF	TGTGCCAGTAGTATCGGATCCAGGGGGCAAAATCAGCCCCAGCATTTT	TRBV19	TRBD1	-	TRBJ1-5
CAWSGQANTEAFF	TGTGCCTGGTCGGGACAGGCGAACACTGAAGCTTTCTTT	TRBV30	TRBD1	-	TRBJ1-1
CASKAGQVTIDGYTF	TGTGCCAGTAAGGCCGGACAGGTAACCATCGATGGCTACACCTTC	TRBV19	TRBD1	-	TRBJ1-2
CASSTLLSGGFGELFF	TGTGCCAGTAGTACGCTTCTCTCAGGGGGATTCGGGGAGCTGTTTTTT	TRBV19	TRBD1	-	TRBJ2-2
CASSSQGMEGYTF	TGTGCCAGCAGCTCCCAGGGTATGGAAGGCTACACCTTC	TRBV5-4	-	-	TRBJ1-2
CASSLGTGPPIQYF	TGTGCCAGCAGCTTAGGCACAGGTCCCCCCATTCAGTACTTC	TRBV7-9	-	once	TRBJ2-4
CASSPETYEQFF	TGTGCCAGCAGCCCAGAAACATATGAGCAGTTCTTC	TRBV9	-	-	TRBJ2-1
CASSYMGQGAYNEQFF	TGTGCCAGCAGTTACATGGGACAGGGGGCGTACAATGAGCAGTTCTTC	TRBV6-2/TRBV6-3	TRBD1	-	TRBJ2-1
CASSDRGAKETQYF	TGTGCCAGCAGTGATCGTGGGGCGAAGGAGACCCAGTACTTC	TRBV2	-	once	TRBJ2-5
CASSGAGEYGYTF	TGTGCCAGCAGTGGGGCAGGGGAATATGGCTACACCTTC	TRBV2	-	-	TRBJ1-2